The 14 T cell receptor beta chains below were found in one sample sequenced in a study of T cells in women clearing cervical HPV infection. The data were produced by immunoSEQ multiplex PCR, yet TCRdb's version contains in-frame clones alone and is incomplete. The repertoire table contains approximately 49,000 clones. Sample: blood buffy coat. Every receptor here comes from a woman between 18 and 70 years old with a cervical HPV16 infection that either progressed to CIN3+ or cleared (not recorded which).

Note on this clone: With the read ending 3 residues before the CDR3 end, the germline J gene is used to fill in that end. The V gene is TRBV19, the J gene TRBJ2-5; D possibly corresponds to TRBD2 (8 bases). Trimming shortened V by 9 bases and J by 5 bases, and 22 bases separated the two germline ends. Germline V CDR1 and CDR2: LNHDA, SQIVND (reference sequence). This CDR3 spans 15 amino acids. This CDR3 reads CASATGGAGGETQYF. The sequenced CDR3 bases are TGTGCCAGCGCAACGGGGGGGGCAGGGGGGGAGACC.

The part of the CDR3 DNA that was read is TGTGCCAGCAGCCCCCTACCCCGCACAGATACG. Its translation: CASSPLPRTDT. The entire CDR3 protein reads CASSPLPRTDTQYF. The chain employs TRBV7-2 and TRBJ2-3; unclear D gene. The CDR3 end lies 3 residues beyond the end of the read and is filled in from the germline J gene. CDR1 SGHTA and CDR2 FQGNSA come from the germline V gene. This CDR3 contains 14 residues. V was cut by 5 bases and J by 1 base, with 10 bases left in between.

For this clone: The CDR3 end falls 3 residues outside the read, so it is completed with the germline J gene. This chain uses TRBV6-2 or TRBV6-3 with TRBJ2-1, with 8 bases matching TRBD2. After removal of 6 bases from V and 7 bases from J, the junction contained 14 bases not matched to a gene. In germline, CDR1 is MNHEY, CDR2 SVGEGT. CDR3 length: 16 residues. CDR3 in amino acids: CASSSRTGLGKNEQFF. The sequenced part of the CDR3 DNA is TGTGCCAGCAGCTCCAGGACGGGACTAGGGAAGAATGAG.

A note on this clone: The read finishes 3 residues shy of the CDR3 end, and the germline J gene is used to complete it. Distinct nucleotide sequences in the sample also encode this CDR3. V gene TRBV7-2 combines with J gene TRBJ1-2, with a weak D call TRBD1 (5 bases). Germline CDR1 reads SGHTA; CDR2 reads FQGNSA. The V gene lost 3 bases and the J gene lost 2 bases, with 10 bases spanning the gap. The CDR3 totals 14 residues. Partial CDR3 DNA: TGTGCCAGCAGCTTCGACAGCCTCAACTATGGC. Its protein product is CASSFDSLNYG. The CDR3 in its entirety is CASSFDSLNYGYTF.

In the case of this clone: The read terminates 3 residues before the CDR3 end, so the remaining end is supplied by the germline J gene. The chain recombines TRBV18 with TRBJ1-4; D might be TRBD1 (6 bases). The germline CDR1 and CDR2 sequences are KGHSH and LQKENI. This CDR3 comprises 17 residues. Deletions cut 0 bases from V and 4 bases from J, with 15 bases between. The CDR3 loop reads CASSPPTGLSNNEKLFF. CDR3 bases read: TGTGCCAGCTCACCACCGACAGGACTCTCTAATAATGAAAAA. Full variable domain (missing parts from reference TRBV18 and TRBJ1-4): NAGVMQNPRHLVRRRGQEARLRCSPMKGHSHVYWYRQLPEEGLKFMVYLQKENIIDESGMPKERFSAEFPKEGPSILRIQQVVRGDSAAYFCASSPPTGLSNNEKLFFGSGTQLSVL.

Comments on this clone: The CDR3 goes on 3 residues after the read ends, and that part is filled in from the germline J gene. The chain carries TRBV23-1 and TRBJ1-1; D is ambiguous. TRBV23-1 is flagged as an ORF with uncertain function. Trimming shortened V by 3 bases and J by 0 bases, and 23 bases separated the two germline ends. The CDR3 is made up of 19 amino acids. Incomplete CDR3 DNA: TGCGCCAGCAGTCACCCCCGGGGAGGACCATCCCGAATGAACACTGAA. Amino acids: CASSHPRGGPSRMNTE. The whole CDR3 reads CASSHPRGGPSRMNTEAFF.

A word on this clone: The read ends 3 residues before the CDR3 terminus; that terminus is restored from the germline J gene. The chain uses TRBV18 and TRBJ2-7; TRBD1 is a possible D gene (5 bases). Trimming shortened V by 5 bases and J by 5 bases, and 13 bases separated the two germline ends. CDR3 length: 13 residues. Germline V CDR1 and CDR2: KGHSH, LQKENI. The part of the CDR3 DNA that was read is TGTGCCAGCTCAGTGCAGGGTCTCGACGAG. This translates into CASSVQGLDE. The whole CDR3 protein reads CASSVQGLDEQYF. The full variable domain, with the rest looked up from reference TRBV18 and TRBJ2-7, is NAGVMQNPRHLVRRRGQEARLRCSPMKGHSHVYWYRQLPEEGLKFMVYLQKENIIDESGMPKERFSAEFPKEGPSILRIQQVVRGDSAAYFCASSVQGLDEQYFGPGTRLTVT.

Concerning this clone: The sequence runs out 3 residues before the end of the CDR3; the remainder is reconstructed from the germline J gene. The chain links TRBV12-5 to TRBJ2-5; 10 nucleotides agree with TRBD1. The CDR3 has 15 amino acids. Germline CDR1 and CDR2: LGHNT and FRNRAP. V shed 5 bases and J 5 bases; nucleotides not matched to a gene: 8. Partial CDR3 DNA: TGTGCTAGTGGTCCAGGGACAGGGGTGGGGGAGACC. Protein: CASGPGTGVGET. The entire CDR3 protein is CASGPGTGVGETQYF.

Details on this clone: The read falls 3 residues short of the CDR3 end, and the missing part is taken from the germline J gene. The chain carries TRBV20-1 and TRBJ1-4, with D perhaps TRBD1 (6 bases). Germline V gene sequence: CDR1 DFQATT, CDR2 SNEGSKA (reference sequence). Trimming stripped 2 bases from V and 7 bases from J, with 8 bases between. The CDR3 contains 12 residues. This CDR3 reads CSARQGTEKLFF. Partial CDR3 DNA: TGCAGTGCTAGACAGGGGACTGAAAAA.

About this clone: The read falls 3 residues short of the CDR3 end, and the missing part is taken from the germline J gene. The chain joins TRBV5-1 to TRBJ2-7, with a tentative D call TRBD2 (5 bases). V lost 7 bases, J lost 0 bases, and 11 bases lay in between. The germline gives CDR1 SGHRS, CDR2 YFSETQ. The CDR3 sequence is 13 residues long. The covered CDR3 bases are TGCGCCAGCGGGTTCGGACTCTCCTACGAG. It codes for CASGFGLSYE. The whole CDR3 reads CASGFGLSYEQYF.

Worth noting for this clone: The DNA ends 3 residues before the CDR3 does, and the rest of the CDR3 is filled in from the germline J gene. The chain is built from TRBV10-1 and TRBJ2-1, with TRBD2 identical over 7 bases. CDR3 length: 18 amino acids. After removal of 0 bases from V and 0 bases from J, the junction contained 8 bases not matched to a gene. CDR1 and CDR2 from the germline V gene are WNHNN and SYGVQD (reference sequence). CDR3 DNA, as far as it was read: TGCGCCAGCAGTGAGTCGCCCGACCGGGACTACTCCTACAATGAG. This encodes CASSESPDRDYSYNE. The entire CDR3 reads CASSESPDRDYSYNEQFF.

CDR3 bases read: TGCGCCAGCAGCGTCTCTCCCCGAGGTACAGGCTCGATGGGTTACGAG. This translates into CASSVSPRGTGSMGYE. The full CDR3 sequence reads CASSVSPRGTGSMGYEQYF. This sequence joins TRBV5-1 and TRBJ2-7; TRBD1 is a possible D gene (5 bases). Read coverage stops 3 residues before the CDR3 terminus; the germline J gene supplies the remainder. Germline CDR1 and CDR2: SGHRS and YFSETQ. Deletions cut 4 bases from V and 4 bases from J, with 30 bases between. The CDR3 is 19 amino acids.

Comments on this clone: Sequencing ends 3 residues short of the CDR3 end; the germline J gene provides the rest. The chain recombines TRBV28 with TRBJ2-3, with 8 bases that match TRBD2. Germline trimming cut 9 bases from V and 4 bases from J; bases unmatched to any gene: 6. The CDR3 has 13 residues. Germline V gene lookup returns CDR1 MDHEN and CDR2 SYDVKM. This chain's CDR3 is CASTPTSADTQYF. CDR3 bases read: TGTGCCAGTACTCCGACTAGCGCAGATACG.

As to this clone: The CDR3 end falls 3 residues outside the read, so it is completed with the germline J gene. The chain couples TRBV5-3 to TRBJ1-1; tentative D call: TRBD1 (5 bases). TRBV5-3 belongs to the ORF category, with a function that is uncertain. This CDR3 spans 14 amino acids. V lost 3 bases to trimming and J lost 4 bases, with 13 bases between them. CDR3 bases read: TGTGCCAGAAGCTCCTCCAGGGTATCCACTGAA. Amino acid sequence: CARSSSRVSTE. The complete CDR3 sequence is CARSSSRVSTEAFF.